Sequencing of this TCR beta chain was carried out in a study of blood T cell repertoires in COVID-19 (dated by TCRdb to about 2020). The study in broad terms: Samples from collaborators originated in the United States, Italy and Spain and spanned both the acute and convalescent phases of COVID-19. The prospective study material was composed of cDNA or gDNA derived from T cells, B-cell-depleted T cells, or PBMCs. Subjects who had been exposed to COVID-19, were actively infected with it, or had recovered from it provided the deeply sampled blood TCRbeta repertoires that made up the dataset. The repertoires were released in a freely available public database meant as a resource for research on the immune response to SARS-CoV-2. Samples were obtained from the ongoing ImmuneRACE study (first 160 participants) and from about 1,300 subjects provided by 6 global collaborators. Sample metadata almost always included a de-identified subject ID, COVID-19 status, age in years and sex. Where HLA class I and class II types were available, the types were taken from metadata supplied by the sample provider, not from assay-based typing.

Samples from volunteer blood donors who had recovered from COVID-19 were contributed by a second Seattle source. The collaborating institutions used their own protocols to collect whole blood in K2EDTA tubes. For TCRbeta analysis, collaborator samples were shipped as frozen whole blood, as isolated PBMCs, or as DNA extracted from either sample type. A word on this clone: What antigen it recognizes has not been identified. Base qualities are not recorded, but no much larger clone differs from it by a single base.

TCRbeta CDR3 regions were amplified from genomic DNA by means of the immunoSEQ Assay, a bias-controlled multiplex PCR. Turning to the authors' computational methods: The number of nucleated cells in each sample was estimated by amplification of reference gene primers within the assay. To quantify the absolute abundance of each unique TCRbeta CDR3 rearrangement, sequence reads were collapsed and filtered. For each sample, productive Simpson clonality was calculated as the square root of Simpson's diversity index across productive rearrangements. TCRdb obtained this table from immuneACCESS and retained in-frame rearrangements with V and J assigned. These tables miss some clones; where compared with another copy, unresolved V genes account for less than half of the shortfall, and the remainder is unexplained. Clone size and V and J calls were adopted from that table, with D and trimming inferred from the DNA. The sample table contains around 290,000 clones; only one count was recorded for about 90% of them. Around 8% of the sample rests with the top ten.

V loses 0 bases, J loses 0 bases, and the germline ends lie 21 bases apart. CDR1 and CDR2, per the germline V gene, are MNHNS and SASEGT. The CDR3 measures 20 amino acids from cysteine to phenylalanine. Only the CDR3 portion is preserved as DNA: 60 bases, with reading frame beginning at the first base. Study-level results and caveats: Clinical and demographic metadata were provided uncurated, with the amount varying by source and participant.

This TCR was sampled from a woman between 45 and 65 years old who had recovered from COVID-19. The V gene is TRBV6-1 and the J gene is TRBJ2-1, with no D gene named confidently. The sequencing sample was made of peripheral blood. The CDR3 here reads CASSEAPMARPGYSYNEQFF. The DNA sequence is TGTGCCAGCAGTGAAGCGCCCATGGCACGACCCGGGTACTCCTACAATGAGCAGTTCTTC.